These 13 T cell receptor beta chains were all obtained from the same sample, sequenced in a study of T cells in Graves' hyperthyroidism and ophthalmopathy. Amplification yielded TCR beta CDR3 regions, with RNA transcripts as the source. The study used the HTBI primer set for a first-round RT-PCR of the TCR CDR3. Each CDR3 protein gets one entry after TCRdb re-called the multiplex PCR reads with MiXCR. Seen here are 650,000 to 700,000 distinct CDR3 sequences, 17% observed once, and the top ten hold 15% to 19%. The source material was blood. These receptors all stem from a man aged 50-60 years with Graves' hyperthyroidism.

This clonotype was detected many times. The chain links TRBV27 to TRBJ1-1; D remains ambiguous. Trimming stripped 3 bases from V and 4 bases from J, with 9 bases between. CDR1 and CDR2 (germline): MNHEY, SMNVEV (reference sequence). The CDR3 spans 13 residues. The CDR3 sequence: CASSLVIGTEAFF. DNA for the CDR3: TGTGCCAGCAGTTTGGTAATTGGCACTGAAGCTTTCTTT.

This clonotype came up many times. The chain has TRBV29-1 and TRBJ2-7, with 8 bases that match TRBD2. Trimming removed 7 bases from V and 0 bases from J; junction bases left unmatched: 8. Per the germline V gene, CDR1 is SQVTM and CDR2 is ANQGSEA. CDR3 length: 14 amino acids. The CDR3 loop is CSAKLAESSYEQYF. The CDR3, as DNA: TGCAGCGCCAAACTAGCGGAAAGCTCCTACGAGCAGTACTTC.

V gene TRBV18 combines with J gene TRBJ2-1; D might be TRBD1 or TRBD2, each matching 6 bases. CDR1 KGHSH and CDR2 LQKENI come from the germline V gene. Trimming shortened V by 10 bases and J by 2 bases, and 15 bases separated the two germline ends. CDR3 size: 14 residues. The CDR3 loop is CANSEGGPYNEQFF. The CDR3 DNA reads as TGTGCCAATTCAGAGGGGGGTCCCTACAATGAGCAGTTCTTC.

This clonotype was observed many times. The chain carries TRBV2 and TRBJ1-1, with 12 bases aligning to TRBD1. V shed 11 bases and J 5 bases; nucleotides not matched to a gene: 9. Germline CDR1 reads SNHLY; CDR2 reads FYNNEI. This CDR3 has 14 residues. The CDR3 region is CACSGTGGSTEAFF. As DNA, the CDR3 is TGTGCCTGTAGCGGGACAGGGGGCTCAACTGAAGCTTTCTTT. The variable domain in full, completed from reference TRBV2 and TRBJ1-1, reads EPEVTQTPSHQVTQMGQEVILRCVPISNHLYFYWYRQILGQKVEFLVSFYNNEISEKSEIFDDQFSVERPDGSNFTLKIRSTKLEDSAMYFCACSGTGGSTEAFFGQGTRLTVV.

Regarding this clonotype: This clone may be a read error of a much larger clone one base away. This chain connects TRBV11-2 to TRBJ1-3; D is uncertain. CDR1 and CDR2 (germline): SGHAT, FQNNGV. This CDR3 comprises 17 residues. The CDR3 DNA reads as TGTGCCAGCAGCTTAGTCAACTCGGGGAGCTCTGGAAACACCGTATATTTT. This codes for CASSLVNSGSSGNTVYF.

This clonotype was seen ten or more times. This chain uses TRBV9 with TRBJ2-7; 10 positions agree with TRBD1. Per the germline V gene, CDR1 is SGDLS and CDR2 is YYNGEE. The CDR3 runs 14 residues. Trimming took 2 bases from V and 7 from J; bases not matched to a gene: 6. CDR3 sequence (DNA): TGTGCCAGCAGCGTGGACAGGGGGTTGGGAGAGCAGTACTTC. It is translated as CASSVDRGLGEQYF.

This clonotype has a count of ten or more. For the CDR3, the DNA is TGTGCCAGCAGCTTAGTACTAGCCTCCTACGAGCAGTACTTC. Its translation: CASSLVLASYEQYF. This chain uses TRBV7-2 with TRBJ2-7; weak D call: TRBD2 (6 bases). V was cut by 1 base and J by 0 bases, with 7 bases left in between. Germline CDR1 is SGHTA and CDR2 is FQGNSA. CDR3 length equals 14 residues.

Ten or more counts support this clonotype. The chain employs TRBV7-4 and TRBJ1-4; D remains unclear. Between the trimmed V and J ends, which lost 8 bases and 5 bases, there was a span of 15 bases. The length of the CDR3 is 14 residues. Germline V gene lookup returns CDR1 SGHVT and CDR2 SQSDAQ. The CDR3, as DNA: TGTGCCAGCCTGATTGAACGGCTAAATGAAAAACTGTTTTTT. Its protein is CASLIERLNEKLFF.

Note on this clonotype: A much larger clone is a single base away; this may be a read error. The chain joins TRBV12-3 or TRBV12-4 to TRBJ1-1; D may be TRBD1 (6 bases). The CDR3 consists of 13 residues. The V end was cut by 8 bases, the J end by 2 bases, with 12 bases between. CDR3 sequence: CASVPDRNTEAFF. The CDR3 bases are TGTGCCAGCGTCCCGGACAGAAACACTGAAGCTTTCTTT.

This clonotype came up many times. The V call is TRBV11-2, the J call TRBJ2-7, with 10 bases fitting TRBD2. CDR3 size: 16 residues. Trimming cost V 5 bases and J 0 bases; bases outside gene matches: 7. Germline V gene lookup returns CDR1 SGHAT and CDR2 FQNNGV. The CDR3 region has the DNA TGTGCCAGCAGCCGTCGGACTAGCGGATTCTCCTACGAGCAGTACTTC. This codes for CASSRRTSGFSYEQYF.

This clonotype was detected many times. The V and J genes are TRBV28 and TRBJ2-1; D is perhaps TRBD1 (6 bases). The CDR3 has 18 residues. Germline CDR1 is MDHEN and CDR2 is SYDVKM. The V gene lost 1 base and the J gene lost 3 bases, with 19 bases spanning the gap. The CDR3 reads CASSLFTTAGDRYNEQFF. Written as DNA, the CDR3 is TGTGCCAGCAGTTTATTTACCACCGCAGGGGACCGCTACAATGAGCAGTTCTTC.

This clonotype was observed a few times. Mismatch with germline at one junction end may stem from a read error. The chain joins TRBV18 to TRBJ2-3; D gene ambiguous. Germline loops: CDR1 KGHSH, CDR2 LQKENI. The CDR3 totals 15 residues. CDR3: CATSPPIRATDTQYF. DNA for the CDR3: TGTGCCACCTCACCACCAATCCGGGCCACAGATACGCAGTATTTT.

In this sample, this clonotype turned up many times. The V and J genes are TRBV30 and TRBJ2-1, with 8 bases identical to TRBD1. CDR1 GTSNPN and CDR2 SVGIG come from the germline V gene (reference sequence). The CDR3 has 15 amino acids. V dropped 6 bases and J dropped 10; count of bases not matched to a gene: 17. The CDR3 DNA sequence: TGTGCCTGCGCACCCAGGGGGCGCCCCGGAGAGGAGCAGTTCTTC. Its translation is CACAPRGRPGEEQFF.